A selection of T cell receptor beta chains follows, all from one sample in a study of human T cells and chemical hapten exposure. In TCRdb, the RACE reads were re-called with MiXCR into one record per CDR3 protein. This table holds under 400,000 distinct CDR3 sequences, about 5.1% found once. The sequences come from whole blood, collected in connection with sensitization to the hapten diphenylcyclopropenone (DPC). These receptor sequences come from a woman aged 45 to 65 with alopecia areata. Some clones in this sample may be carry-over from other donors' samples. The CDR3 runs from the conserved cysteine through the conserved F or W. The D gene is left open where the match is weak. A clone size is listed for some rows: how often the clone was seen (once, few, many), or a class if it is expanded.

V: TRBV12-3/TRBV12-4
length: 14
J: TRBJ1-2
size: -
D: TRBD1
CDR3: CASSPGQGRNGYTF
DNA: TGTGCCAGCAGTCCGGGACAGGGTAGAAATGGCTACACCTTC

V: TRBV6-2/TRBV6-3
length: 14
J: TRBJ2-3
size: many
D: -
CDR3: CASERTSSTDTQYF
DNA: TGTGCCAGCGAAAGGACTTCTAGCACAGATACGCAGTATTTT

V: TRBV12-3/TRBV12-4
length: 13
J: TRBJ1-1
size: many
D: -
CDR3: CASRPPGGGEAFF
DNA: TGTGCCAGCAGACCTCCCGGGGGGGGTGAAGCTTTCTTT

V: TRBV28
length: 15
J: TRBJ2-7
size: many
D: TRBD2
CDR3: CASSPPGLAGYEQYF
DNA: TGTGCCAGCAGTCCGCCCGGACTAGCGGGATACGAGCAGTACTTC

V: TRBV7-2
length: 15
J: TRBJ2-1
size: -
D: TRBD2
CDR3: CASSLFQRGGNEQFF
DNA: TGTGCCAGCAGCTTATTTCAGCGGGGAGGGAATGAGCAGTTCTTC

V: TRBV20-1
length: 14
J: TRBJ2-3
size: many
D: -
CDR3: CSAPRFADTDTQYF
DNA: TGCAGTGCGCCCCGTTTCGCGGACACAGATACGCAGTATTTT

V: TRBV5-5
length: 16
J: TRBJ2-1
size: many
D: TRBD2
CDR3: CASSPWGTSGRNEQFF
DNA: TGTGCCAGCAGCCCGTGGGGGACTAGCGGGAGGAATGAGCAGTTCTTC

V: TRBV20-1
length: 14
J: TRBJ2-3
size: few
D: TRBD1
CDR3: CSATPGQVTDTQYF
DNA: TGCAGTGCTACACCGGGACAGGTGACAGATACGCAGTATTTT

V: TRBV7-2
length: 12
J: TRBJ2-7
size: many
D: -
CDR3: CASSPRYYEQYF
DNA: TGTGCCAGCAGCCCGAGGTACTACGAGCAGTACTTC

V: TRBV7-2
length: 16
J: TRBJ2-3
size: few
D: TRBD2
CDR3: CASSSRSGGSTDTQYF
DNA: TGTGCCAGCAGCTCTCGTAGCGGGGGAAGCACAGATACGCAGTATTTT

V: TRBV12-3/TRBV12-4
length: 13
J: TRBJ2-1
size: -
D: -
CDR3: CASSFGGSNEQFF
DNA: TGTGCCAGCAGTTTTGGGGGGTCCAATGAGCAGTTCTTC

V: TRBV9
length: 14
J: TRBJ2-1
size: many
D: TRBD1
CDR3: CASSLGTGLNEQFF
DNA: TGTGCCAGCAGCCTGGGGACAGGACTCAATGAGCAGTTCTTC

V: TRBV6-1
length: 16
J: TRBJ1-1
size: few
D: -
CDR3: CASSEWASWGDTEAFF
DNA: TGTGCCAGCAGTGAATGGGCCTCCTGGGGCGACACTGAAGCTTTCTTT

V: TRBV20-1
length: 17
J: TRBJ2-1
size: many
D: -
CDR3: CSGKSAEAPSSYNEQFF
DNA: TGCAGCGGGAAGTCGGCTGAGGCCCCGAGCTCCTACAATGAGCAGTTCTTC

V: TRBV7-2
length: 17
J: TRBJ2-1
size: many
D: TRBD2
CDR3: CASSLGRREFGGNEQFF
DNA: TGTGCCAGCAGCTTAGGGCGGCGGGAGTTCGGTGGGAATGAGCAGTTCTTC

V: TRBV6-5
length: 14
J: TRBJ2-7
size: many
D: TRBD2
CDR3: CASSYGTSGSEQYF
DNA: TGTGCCAGCAGTTACGGGACTAGCGGGTCCGAGCAGTACTTC

V: TRBV7-9
length: 15
J: TRBJ1-4
size: few
D: TRBD1
CDR3: CASSPPTGEKEKLFF
DNA: TGTGCCAGCAGCCCCCCGACAGGGGAGAAGGAAAAACTGTTTTTT

V: TRBV5-1
length: 16
J: TRBJ2-3
size: many
D: TRBD2
CDR3: CASSRLPSGGLDTQYF
DNA: TGCGCCAGCAGCCGCCTCCCTAGCGGGGGGTTAGATACGCAGTATTTT

V: TRBV11-3
length: 17
J: TRBJ2-1
size: many
D: TRBD2
CDR3: CASSLGAAGGPYNEQFF
DNA: TGTGCCAGCAGCCTGGGGGCGGCGGGAGGGCCGTACAATGAGCAGTTCTTC

V: TRBV10-3
length: 15
J: TRBJ2-7
size: many
D: -
CDR3: CAISLDSAGGRKQYF
DNA: TGTGCCATCAGTTTGGATAGCGCGGGCGGGCGTAAGCAGTACTTC

V: TRBV4-3
length: 17
J: TRBJ2-1
size: many
D: TRBD2
CDR3: CASSQALLAGEGAEQFF
DNA: TGCGCCAGCAGCCAAGCTCTGCTAGCGGGAGAAGGGGCTGAGCAGTTCTTC

V: TRBV5-4
length: 15
J: TRBJ1-1
size: few
D: -
CDR3: CASSLGGARDTEAFF
DNA: TGTGCCAGCAGCTTGGGAGGGGCTCGTGACACTGAAGCTTTCTTT

V: TRBV12-3/TRBV12-4
length: 14
J: TRBJ1-2
size: many
D: TRBD1
CDR3: CASSSRTGGDGYTF
DNA: TGTGCCAGCAGTTCCCGGACAGGGGGCGATGGCTACACCTTC

V: TRBV20-1
length: 11
J: TRBJ2-1
size: few
D: -
CDR3: CSAHSYNEQFF
DNA: TGCAGTGCTCACTCCTACAATGAGCAGTTCTTC

V: TRBV15
length: 15
J: TRBJ2-3
size: -
D: -
CDR3: CATSRDRLVSDTQYF
DNA: TGTGCCACCAGCAGAGACCGACTAGTGTCAGATACGCAGTATTTT

V: TRBV20-1
length: 15
J: TRBJ2-3
size: few
D: -
CDR3: CSAREVAGSTDTQYF
DNA: TGCAGTGCTAGAGAGGTGGCGGGGAGCACAGATACGCAGTATTTT

V: TRBV6-5
length: 16
J: TRBJ2-7
size: few
D: TRBD1
CDR3: CASSYPGGTGRYEQYF
DNA: TGTGCCAGCAGTTACCCCGGCGGGACAGGGCGGTACGAGCAGTACTTC

V: TRBV7-2
length: 15
J: TRBJ2-3
size: many
D: -
CDR3: CASSLTLGVGDTQYF
DNA: TGTGCCAGCAGCTTAACTTTAGGGGTCGGGGATACGCAGTATTTT

V: TRBV5-4
length: 14
J: TRBJ1-2
size: many
D: -
CDR3: CASSFPGDTYGYTF
DNA: TGTGCCAGCAGCTTCCCGGGGGATACCTATGGCTACACCTTC

V: TRBV14
length: 18
J: TRBJ2-3
size: few
D: -
CDR3: CASSQGGGRRDYTDTQYF
DNA: TGTGCCAGCAGCCAAGGCGGTGGACGGCGGGATTACACAGATACGCAGTATTTT

V: TRBV4-3
length: 15
J: TRBJ2-7
size: many
D: -
CDR3: CASSHSLALSYEQYF
DNA: TGCGCCAGCAGCCATTCACTGGCGCTTTCCTACGAGCAGTACTTC

V: TRBV5-6
length: 14
J: TRBJ1-1
size: -
D: TRBD1
CDR3: CASSKGGAGTEAFF
DNA: TGTGCCAGCAGCAAAGGGGGCGCCGGCACTGAAGCTTTCTTT

V: TRBV20-1
length: 13
J: TRBJ2-1
size: few
D: -
CDR3: CSARADYGRSQFF
DNA: TGCAGTGCTAGAGCAGACTACGGGAGATCCCAGTTCTTC

V: TRBV9
length: 15
J: TRBJ2-1
size: many
D: TRBD2
CDR3: CASSVGSSGLNEQFF
DNA: TGTGCCAGCAGCGTAGGGTCTAGCGGGTTGAATGAGCAGTTCTTC

V: TRBV5-6
length: 14
J: TRBJ2-7
size: -
D: TRBD1
CDR3: CASSPFRDRAEQYF
DNA: TGTGCCAGCAGCCCATTCCGGGACAGGGCCGAGCAGTACTTC

V: TRBV27
length: 17
J: TRBJ2-3
size: -
D: -
CDR3: CASSFFPTSRGTDTQYF
DNA: TGTGCCAGCAGTTTTTTCCCGACTAGTAGAGGCACAGATACGCAGTATTTT

V: TRBV6-6
length: 14
J: TRBJ1-1
size: many
D: TRBD1
CDR3: CASSPGTGTTEAFF
DNA: TGTGCCAGCAGTCCCGGGACAGGGACCACTGAAGCTTTCTTT

V: TRBV7-2
length: 16
J: TRBJ1-3
size: many
D: -
CDR3: CASSLGGLVDGNTIYF
DNA: TGTGCCAGCAGCTTAGGAGGGTTAGTGGACGGAAACACCATATATTTT

V: TRBV20-1
length: 14
J: TRBJ2-7
size: many
D: -
CDR3: CSAREARANYEQYF
DNA: TGCAGTGCTAGAGAGGCCAGGGCCAACTACGAGCAGTACTTC

V: TRBV12-3/TRBV12-4
length: 15
J: TRBJ1-2
size: many
D: TRBD1
CDR3: CASIGPDRVGYGYTF
DNA: TGTGCCAGCATCGGACCGGACAGGGTTGGATATGGCTACACCTTC

V: TRBV27
length: 13
J: TRBJ2-7
size: -
D: -
CDR3: CASSLTVLYEQYF
DNA: TGTGCCAGCAGCCTGACAGTTTTATACGAGCAGTACTTC

V: TRBV29-1
length: 12
J: TRBJ2-5
size: many
D: -
CDR3: CSVPAGTETQYF
DNA: TGCAGCGTTCCCGCAGGGACGGAGACCCAGTACTTC